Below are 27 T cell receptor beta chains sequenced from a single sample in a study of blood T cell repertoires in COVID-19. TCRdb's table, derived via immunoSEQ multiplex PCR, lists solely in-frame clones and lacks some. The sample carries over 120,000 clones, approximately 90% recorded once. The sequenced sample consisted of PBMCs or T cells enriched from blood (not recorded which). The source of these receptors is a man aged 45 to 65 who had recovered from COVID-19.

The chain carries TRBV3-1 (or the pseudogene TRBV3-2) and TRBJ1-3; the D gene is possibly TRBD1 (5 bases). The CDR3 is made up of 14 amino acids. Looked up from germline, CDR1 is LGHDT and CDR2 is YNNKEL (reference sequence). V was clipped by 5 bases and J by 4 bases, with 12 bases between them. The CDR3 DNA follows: TGTGCCAGCAGCTCCCCAGGGAAAGGAAACACCATATATTTT. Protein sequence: CASSSPGKGNTIYF.

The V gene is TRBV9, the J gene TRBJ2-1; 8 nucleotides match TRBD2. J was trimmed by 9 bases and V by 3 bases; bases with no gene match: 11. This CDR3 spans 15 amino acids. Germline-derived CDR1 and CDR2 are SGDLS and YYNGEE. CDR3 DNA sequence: TGTGCCAGCAGCGCGCCCGGGACTAGTAGGAGTGAGCAGTTCTTC. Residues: CASSAPGTSRSEQFF.

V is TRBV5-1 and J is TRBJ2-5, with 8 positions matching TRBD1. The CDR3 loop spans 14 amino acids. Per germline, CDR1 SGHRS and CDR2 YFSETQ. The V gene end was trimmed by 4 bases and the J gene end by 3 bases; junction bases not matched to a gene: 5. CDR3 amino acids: CASSQGQGKETQYF. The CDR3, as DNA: TGCGCCAGCAGCCAAGGACAGGGAAAAGAGACCCAGTACTTC.

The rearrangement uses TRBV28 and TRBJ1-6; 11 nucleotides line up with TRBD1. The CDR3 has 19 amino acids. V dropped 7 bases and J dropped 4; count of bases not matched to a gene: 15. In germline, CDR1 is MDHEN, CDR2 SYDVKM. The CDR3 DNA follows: TGTGCCAGCAATGTCGAAGGGGACAGGGGGGTAATGTATAATTCACCCCTCCACTTT. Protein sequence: CASNVEGDRGVMYNSPLHF.

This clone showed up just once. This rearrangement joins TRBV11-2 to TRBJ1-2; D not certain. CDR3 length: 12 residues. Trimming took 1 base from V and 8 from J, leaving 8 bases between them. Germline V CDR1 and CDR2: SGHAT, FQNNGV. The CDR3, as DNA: TGTGCCAGCAGCTTAGTCCTCGGGGGCTACACCTTC. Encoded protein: CASSLVLGGYTF.

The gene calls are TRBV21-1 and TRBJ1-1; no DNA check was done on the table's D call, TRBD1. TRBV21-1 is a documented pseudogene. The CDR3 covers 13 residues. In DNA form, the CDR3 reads TGTGCCAGCAGCAAACAGAAGAACACTGAAGCTTTCTTT. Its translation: CASSKQKNTEAFF.

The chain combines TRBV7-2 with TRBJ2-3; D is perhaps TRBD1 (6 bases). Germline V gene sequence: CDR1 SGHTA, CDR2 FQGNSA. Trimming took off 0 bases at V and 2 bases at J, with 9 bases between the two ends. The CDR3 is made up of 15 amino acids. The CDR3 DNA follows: TGTGCCAGCAGCTTAGCGGGGGCTTCCACAGATACGCAGTATTTT. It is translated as CASSLAGASTDTQYF.

The CDR3 is CASSPPGQVYGYTF. The CDR3 DNA follows: TGTGCCAGTAGTCCGCCGGGACAAGTATATGGCTACACCTTC. The rearrangement links TRBV19 to TRBJ1-2, with D possibly matching TRBD1 (6 bases). V was shortened by 5 bases and J by 5 bases, with 15 bases between the two germline ends. Germline-derived CDR1 and CDR2 are LNHDA and SQIVND (reference sequence). This CDR3 spans 14 amino acids.

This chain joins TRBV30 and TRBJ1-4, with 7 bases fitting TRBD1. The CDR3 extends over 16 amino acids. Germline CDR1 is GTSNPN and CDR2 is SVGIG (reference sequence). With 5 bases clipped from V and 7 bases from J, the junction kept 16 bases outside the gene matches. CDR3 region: CAWGTLRGTAGEKLFF. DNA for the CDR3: TGTGCCTGGGGCACCCTCAGGGGGACCGCGGGTGAAAAACTGTTTTTT.

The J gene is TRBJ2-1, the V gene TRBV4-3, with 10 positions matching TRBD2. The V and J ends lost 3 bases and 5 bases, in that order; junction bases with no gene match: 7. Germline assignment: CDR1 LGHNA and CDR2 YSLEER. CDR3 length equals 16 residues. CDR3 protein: CASSQIGTSVDNEQFF. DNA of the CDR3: TGCGCCAGCAGCCAGATCGGGACTAGCGTAGACAATGAGCAGTTCTTC.

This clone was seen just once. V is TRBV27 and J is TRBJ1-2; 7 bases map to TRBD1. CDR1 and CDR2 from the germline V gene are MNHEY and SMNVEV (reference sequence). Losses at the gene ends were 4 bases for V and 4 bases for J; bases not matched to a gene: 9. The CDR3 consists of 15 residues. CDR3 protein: CASSSQGLGGYGYTF. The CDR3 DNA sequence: TGTGCCAGCAGTTCACAGGGGCTTGGAGGCTATGGCTACACCTTC.

The CDR3 protein is CAWSLSLTGEQYV. The CDR3 DNA reads TGTGCCTGGAGTCTTAGTTTAACAGGCGAGCAGTACGTC. The V gene is TRBV30, the J gene TRBJ2-7, with a weak D call TRBD1 (5 bases). This CDR3 comprises 13 residues. V lost 2 bases and J lost 6, with 14 bases in between. Germline V CDR1 and CDR2: GTSNPN, SVGIG (reference sequence).

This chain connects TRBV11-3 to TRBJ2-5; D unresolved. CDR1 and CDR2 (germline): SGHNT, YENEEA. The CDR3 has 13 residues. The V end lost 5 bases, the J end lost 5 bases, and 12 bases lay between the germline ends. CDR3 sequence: CASSPPNAETQYF. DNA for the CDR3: TGTGCCAGCAGCCCACCTAACGCGGAGACCCAGTACTTC.

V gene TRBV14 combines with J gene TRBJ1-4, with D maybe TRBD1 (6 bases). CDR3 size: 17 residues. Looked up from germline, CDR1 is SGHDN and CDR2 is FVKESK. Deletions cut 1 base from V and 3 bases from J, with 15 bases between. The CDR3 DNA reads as TGTGCCAGCAGCCAAGGAGCAACAGGGCCCGCTAATGAAAAACTGTTTTTT. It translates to CASSQGATGPANEKLFF.

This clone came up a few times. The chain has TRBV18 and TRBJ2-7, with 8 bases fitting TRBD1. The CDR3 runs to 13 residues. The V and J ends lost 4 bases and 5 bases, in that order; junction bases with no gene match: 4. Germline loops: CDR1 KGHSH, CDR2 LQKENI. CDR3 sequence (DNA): TGTGCCAGCTCACACAGGGGGTACCACGAGCAGTACTTC. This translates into CASSHRGYHEQYF.

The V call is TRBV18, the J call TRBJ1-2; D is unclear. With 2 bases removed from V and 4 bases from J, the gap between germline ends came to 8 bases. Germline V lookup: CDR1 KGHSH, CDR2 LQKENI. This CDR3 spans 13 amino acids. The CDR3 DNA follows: TGTGCCAGCTCACCAGAGGGAACCTATGGCTACACCTTC. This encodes CASSPEGTYGYTF. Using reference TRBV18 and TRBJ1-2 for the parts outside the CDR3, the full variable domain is NAGVMQNPRHLVRRRGQEARLRCSPMKGHSHVYWYRQLPEEGLKFMVYLQKENIIDESGMPKERFSAEFPKEGPSILRIQQVVRGDSAAYFCASSPEGTYGYTFGSGTRLTVV.

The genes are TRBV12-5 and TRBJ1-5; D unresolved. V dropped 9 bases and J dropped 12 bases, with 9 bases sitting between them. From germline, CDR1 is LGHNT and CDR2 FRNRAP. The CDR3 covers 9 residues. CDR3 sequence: CARGRGQHF. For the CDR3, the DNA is TGTGCTAGGGGCCGGGGCCAGCATTTT.

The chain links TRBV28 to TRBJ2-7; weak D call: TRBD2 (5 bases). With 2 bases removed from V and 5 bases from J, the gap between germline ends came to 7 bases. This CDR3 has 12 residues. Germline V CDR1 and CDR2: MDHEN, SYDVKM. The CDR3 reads CASSLRGNEQYF. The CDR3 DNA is TGTGCCAGCAGTTTACGGGGAAACGAGCAGTACTTC.

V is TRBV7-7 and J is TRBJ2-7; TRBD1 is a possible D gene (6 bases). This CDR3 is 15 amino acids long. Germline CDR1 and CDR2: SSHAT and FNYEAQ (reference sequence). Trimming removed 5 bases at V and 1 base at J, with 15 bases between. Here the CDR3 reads CASSPATGMSYEQYF. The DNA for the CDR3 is TGTGCCAGCAGCCCGGCTACAGGGATGTCCTACGAGCAGTACTTC. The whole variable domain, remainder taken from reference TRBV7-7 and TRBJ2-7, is GAGVSQSPRYKVTKRGQDVTLRCDPISSHATLYWYQQALGQGPEFLTYFNYEAQPDKSGLPSDRFSAERPEGSISTLTIQRTEQRDSAMYRCASSPATGMSYEQYFGPGTRLTVT.

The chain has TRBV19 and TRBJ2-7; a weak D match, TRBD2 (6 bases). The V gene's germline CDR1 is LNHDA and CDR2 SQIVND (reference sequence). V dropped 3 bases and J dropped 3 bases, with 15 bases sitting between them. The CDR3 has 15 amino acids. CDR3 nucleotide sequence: TGTGCCAGTAGTATCCTCGGGGGAGACTACTACGAGCAGTACTTC. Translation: CASSILGGDYYEQYF. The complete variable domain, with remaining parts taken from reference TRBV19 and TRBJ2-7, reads DGGITQSPKYLFRKEGQNVTLSCEQNLNHDAMYWYRQDPGQGLRLIYYSQIVNDFQKGDIAEGYSVSREKKESFPLTVTSAQKNPTAFYLCASSILGGDYYEQYFGPGTRLTVT.

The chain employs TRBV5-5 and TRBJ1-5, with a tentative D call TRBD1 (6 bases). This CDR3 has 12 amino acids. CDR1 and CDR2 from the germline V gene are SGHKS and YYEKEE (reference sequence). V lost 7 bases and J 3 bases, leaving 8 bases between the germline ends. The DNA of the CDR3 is TGTGCCAGCGGGGGGGCCAATCAGCCCCAGCATTTT. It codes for CASGGANQPQHF.

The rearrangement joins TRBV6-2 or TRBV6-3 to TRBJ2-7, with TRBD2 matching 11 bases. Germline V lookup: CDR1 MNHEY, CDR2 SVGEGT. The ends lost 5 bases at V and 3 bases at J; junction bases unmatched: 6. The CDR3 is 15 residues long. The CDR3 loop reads CASSPVTSGSYEQYF. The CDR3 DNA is TGTGCCAGCAGTCCAGTCACTAGCGGGAGCTACGAGCAGTACTTC.

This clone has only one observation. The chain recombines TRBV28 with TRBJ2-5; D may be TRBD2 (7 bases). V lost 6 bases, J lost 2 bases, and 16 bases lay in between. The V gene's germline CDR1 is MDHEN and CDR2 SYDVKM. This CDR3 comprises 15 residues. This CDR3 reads CASSRGGGRQETQYF. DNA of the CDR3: TGTGCCAGCAGCAGGGGAGGGGGGCGACAAGAGACCCAGTACTTC.

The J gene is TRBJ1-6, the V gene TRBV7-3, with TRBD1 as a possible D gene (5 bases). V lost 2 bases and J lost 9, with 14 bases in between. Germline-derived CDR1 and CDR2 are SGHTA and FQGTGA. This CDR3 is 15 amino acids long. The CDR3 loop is CASSLQGGGSSPLHF. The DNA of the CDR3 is TGTGCCAGCAGCTTACAGGGCGGGGGGAGTTCACCCCTCCACTTT.

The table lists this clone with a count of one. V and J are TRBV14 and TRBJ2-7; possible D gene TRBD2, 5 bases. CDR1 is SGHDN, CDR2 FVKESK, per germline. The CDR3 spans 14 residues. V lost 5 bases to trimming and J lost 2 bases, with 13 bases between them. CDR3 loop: CASSLLSATYEQYF. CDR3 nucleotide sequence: TGTGCCAGCAGCTTGCTTAGCGCTACCTACGAGCAGTACTTC.

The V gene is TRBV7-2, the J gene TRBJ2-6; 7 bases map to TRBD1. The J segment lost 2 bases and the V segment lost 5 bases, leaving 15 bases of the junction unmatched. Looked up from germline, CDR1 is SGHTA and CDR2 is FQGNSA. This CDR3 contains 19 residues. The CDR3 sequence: CASSLRVTTGSAGANVLTF. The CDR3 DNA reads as TGTGCCAGCAGCCTGAGGGTTACGACAGGGTCAGCTGGGGCCAACGTCCTGACTTTC. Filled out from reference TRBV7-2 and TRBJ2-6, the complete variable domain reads GAGVSQSPSNKVTEKGKDVELRCDPISGHTALYWYRQSLGQGLEFLIYFQGNSAPDKSGLPSDRFSAERTGGSVSTLTIQRTQQEDSAVYLCASSLRVTTGSAGANVLTFGAGSRLTVL.

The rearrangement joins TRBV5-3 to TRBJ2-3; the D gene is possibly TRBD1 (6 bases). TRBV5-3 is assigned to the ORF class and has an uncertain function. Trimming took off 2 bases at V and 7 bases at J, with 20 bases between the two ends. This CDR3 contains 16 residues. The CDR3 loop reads CARSFNRVPKVHTQYF. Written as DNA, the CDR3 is TGTGCCAGAAGCTTCAACAGGGTGCCTAAGGTACATACGCAGTATTTT.